The 25 T cell receptor beta chains in this list originate from one sample, sequenced in a study of T cells in narcolepsy. Measured with immunoSEQ multiplex PCR; TCRdb has only the in-frame clones, and not every one. The sample lists approximately 25,000 clones; approximately 80% were seen once. Sequenced input: CD45RA- memory CD4+ T cells from PBMCs. All receptors derive from a human donor with narcolepsy.

This chain connects TRBV5-1 to TRBJ2-7, with D perhaps TRBD1 (6 bases). Trimming removed 4 bases from V and 0 bases from J, with 14 bases in between. The CDR3 has 15 residues. Germline V CDR1 and CDR2: SGHRS, YFSETQ. The CDR3 DNA is TGCGCCAGCAGCCCGGGACACCGGGACTCCTACGAGCAGTACTTC. Its protein product is CASSPGHRDSYEQYF.

The chain links TRBV5-1 to TRBJ2-5, with 14 bases identical to TRBD2. The J call may be in error: the DNA end matches TRBJ2-7 better. CDR3 length: 14 residues. CDR1 and CDR2 (germline): SGHRS, YFSETQ. CDR3 residues: CASSLGLAGDEQYF. In DNA form, the CDR3 reads TGCGCCAGCAGCCTGGGACTAGCGGGAGACGAGCAGTACTTC.

The chain employs TRBV7-6 and TRBJ1-4; the D gene is possibly TRBD1 (6 bases). V lost 1 base, J lost 8 bases, and 20 bases lay in between. Germline V CDR1 and CDR2: SGHVS, FNYEAQ. The CDR3 runs 17 residues. The CDR3 loop is CASSLGQVVGSKEKLFF. CDR3 nucleotide sequence: TGTGCCAGCAGCTTAGGACAGGTGGTTGGTAGTAAGGAAAAACTGTTTTTT.

The chain is built from TRBV7-8 and TRBJ1-1; D remains unclear. Germline V gene sequence: CDR1 SGHVS, CDR2 FQNEAQ. Trimming cost V 1 base and J 5 bases, with 8 bases left between them. The CDR3 loop spans 13 amino acids. The CDR3 nucleotides are TGTGCCAGCAGCTTAGGGGCCGTAACTGAAGCTTTCTTT. Translating gives CASSLGAVTEAFF.

The chain recombines TRBV14 with TRBJ2-1; 13 nucleotides line up with TRBD2. The CDR3 contains 15 residues. Germline CDR1 and CDR2: SGHDN and FVKESK. Losses at the gene ends were 5 bases for V and 9 bases for J; bases not matched to a gene: 7. DNA of the CDR3: TGTGCCAGCAGCTACGGACTAGCGGGAGTCGGTGAGCAGTTCTTC. The encoded protein is CASSYGLAGVGEQFF.

This rearrangement joins TRBV18 to TRBJ2-3; the D gene is possibly TRBD2 (6 bases). This CDR3 is 14 amino acids long. V was clipped by 6 bases and J by 0 bases, with 10 bases between them. Germline-derived CDR1 and CDR2 are KGHSH and LQKENI. The CDR3, as DNA: TGTGCCAGCTCTTCCGGGACTAGCACAGATACGCAGTATTTT. Its protein product is CASSSGTSTDTQYF.

This rearrangement joins TRBV7-9 to TRBJ1-4, with 7 bases fitting TRBD1. Unmatched junction bases numbered 4, after V lost 1 base and J lost 14 bases. The germline V gene encodes CDR1 SEHNR and CDR2 FQNEAQ (reference sequence). This CDR3 spans 12 amino acids. CDR3 nucleotide sequence: TGTGCCAGCAGCTTAGATACAGGGGTGCTGTTTTTT. Encoded protein: CASSLDTGVLFF.

About this clone: A junction end diverges from the germline sequence, so it may reflect a read error. Other DNA sequences from this sample encode an identical CDR3 as well. The V gene is TRBV27, the J gene TRBJ1-1; TRBD1 is a possible D gene (5 bases). This CDR3 spans 13 amino acids. CDR1 and CDR2 (germline): MNHEY, SMNVEV (reference sequence). CDR3 nucleotide sequence: TGTGCCAGTAGTTTTGGGGGGGTCGCTGAAGCTTTCTTT. Its protein product is CASSFGGVAEAFF.

The chain carries TRBV7-2 and TRBJ1-2; maybe TRBD1 (5 bases). The V end lost 5 bases, the J end lost 1 base, and 11 bases lay between the germline ends. Germline CDR1 is SGHTA and CDR2 is FQGNSA. CDR3 size: 14 residues. The CDR3 reads CASSAGRINYGYTF. CDR3 nucleotide sequence: TGTGCCAGCAGCGCGGGACGGATTAACTATGGCTACACCTTC.

This clone was found a few times. The J gene is TRBJ2-7, the V gene TRBV5-1; D unresolved. The V end lost 0 bases, the J end lost 0 bases, and 4 bases lay between the germline ends. The CDR3 runs to 13 residues. Germline V lookup: CDR1 SGHRS, CDR2 YFSETQ. CDR3 sequence (DNA): TGCGCCAGCAGCTTGGCTAGCTCCTACGAGCAGTACTTC. Its translation is CASSLASSYEQYF.

In this sample, this clone turned up once. The chain has TRBV7-9 and TRBJ2-7, with a possible D match to TRBD1 (6 bases). CDR1 SEHNR and CDR2 FQNEAQ come from the germline V gene (reference sequence). V was clipped by 4 bases and J by 5 bases, with 15 bases between them. This CDR3 region has 14 residues. Here the CDR3 DNA reads TGTGCCAGCAGCTACAGACAGGTCGGGAACGAGCAGTACTTC. Translation: CASSYRQVGNEQYF.

This chain uses TRBV4-1 with TRBJ2-1; weak D call: TRBD1 (6 bases). V was trimmed by 0 bases and J by 6 bases, leaving 12 bases between them. Germline assignment: CDR1 MGHRA and CDR2 YSYEKL. The CDR3 loop spans 15 amino acids. CDR3 sequence (DNA): TGCGCCAGCAGCCAAGAAAGGGGGTCACGCAATGAGCAGTTCTTC. Translating it yields CASSQERGSRNEQFF.

The chain is built from TRBV18 and TRBJ2-3; 15 bases are shared with TRBD2. The CDR3 sequence is 17 residues long. The junction had 9 bases not matched to a gene; V was cut back by 6 bases and J by 5 bases. From germline, CDR1 is KGHSH and CDR2 LQKENI. As DNA, the CDR3 is TGTGCCAGCTCCCCAGGACTAGCGGGGGGGCCTGGAGATACGCAGTATTTT. This translates into CASSPGLAGGPGDTQYF.

The rearrangement links TRBV6-1 to TRBJ2-7, with a possible D match to TRBD1 (5 bases). V gave up 2 bases and J gave up 3 bases, with 17 bases separating them. The germline V gene has CDR1 MNHNS and CDR2 SASEGT. This CDR3 has 16 residues. The CDR3 loop reads CASSEPAAGRFYEQYF. The CDR3, as DNA: TGTGCCAGCAGTGAACCCGCGGCAGGGCGATTCTACGAGCAGTACTTC.

This chain links TRBV9 with TRBJ2-3, with D unclear. This CDR3 is 13 amino acids long. The germline gives CDR1 SGDLS, CDR2 YYNGEE. Trimming shortened V by 4 bases and J by 4 bases, and 10 bases separated the two germline ends. The CDR3: CASSPRHADTQYF. Here the CDR3 DNA reads TGTGCCAGCAGCCCGCGACACGCAGATACGCAGTATTTT.

Remarks on this clone: The same CDR3 can be traced to other DNA sequences in this sample. The rearrangement uses TRBV9 and TRBJ2-5; tentatively, D is TRBD1 or TRBD2 (5 bases each). The CDR3 totals 14 residues. Germline V gene lookup returns CDR1 SGDLS and CDR2 YYNGEE. V lost 3 bases and J lost 1, with 10 bases in between. The CDR3 coding sequence is TGTGCCAGCAGCGCCGGGACGGTCCAAGAGACCCAGTACTTC. As protein: CASSAGTVQETQYF.

The chain recombines TRBV14 with TRBJ2-3; D is undetermined. The CDR3 extends over 17 amino acids. V gave up 0 bases and J gave up 1 base, with 14 bases separating them. Germline V gives CDR1 SGHDN, CDR2 FVKESK. CDR3 coding DNA: TGTGCCAGCAGCCAAGACGGTCCTCTCACAGGCACAGATACGCAGTATTTT. Translation gives CASSQDGPLTGTDTQYF.

The CDR3 loop is CATINRGKINNEQFF. The CDR3 DNA is TGTGCCACCATCAACAGGGGGAAAATAAACAATGAGCAGTTCTTC. The chain links TRBV15 to TRBJ2-1, with 8 bases lining up with TRBD1. In germline, CDR1 is LNHNV, CDR2 YYDKDF (reference sequence). Losses at the gene ends were 7 bases for V and 5 bases for J; bases not matched to a gene: 10. This CDR3 is built from 15 residues.

DNA for the CDR3: TGTGCCAGTAGTATAGATCGGGGCAACTATGGCTACACCTTC. It yields the protein CASSIDRGNYGYTF. V usage is TRBV19 and J usage is TRBJ1-2; the D gene is possibly TRBD1 (5 bases). This CDR3 has 14 residues. The V gene lost 0 bases and the J gene lost 2 bases, with 7 bases spanning the gap. CDR1 is LNHDA and CDR2 is SQIVND in the germline V gene (reference sequence). The whole variable domain, remainder taken from reference TRBV19 and TRBJ1-2, is DGGITQSPKYLFRKEGQNVTLSCEQNLNHDAMYWYRQDPGQGLRLIYYSQIVNDFQKGDIAEGYSVSREKKESFPLTVTSAQKNPTAFYLCASSIDRGNYGYTFGSGTRLTVV.

This clone turned up a few times. V is TRBV6-1 and J is TRBJ1-1; TRBD1 agrees at 8 bases. Germline CDR1 and CDR2: MNHNS and SASEGT. V dropped 2 bases and J dropped 3; count of bases not matched to a gene: 8. The CDR3 extends over 16 amino acids. The CDR3 is CASSESGGLWDTEAFF. The CDR3, as DNA: TGTGCCAGCAGTGAATCAGGGGGCTTGTGGGACACTGAAGCTTTCTTT.

The chain carries TRBV19 and TRBJ2-2; TRBD2 matches at 7 bases. V lost 4 bases to trimming and J lost 3 bases; unmatched junction nucleotides: 14. Germline V gene sequence: CDR1 LNHDA, CDR2 SQIVND (reference sequence). CDR3 length: 18 residues. CDR3 nucleotides: TGTGCCAGTAGTAACCGTGGGGTCGCGGGAGATTACACCGGGGAGCTGTTTTTT. Its protein is CASSNRGVAGDYTGELFF.

On this clone itself: One junction end does not reproduce the germline sequence, and a read error may be involved. The chain recombines TRBV13 with TRBJ2-1, with TRBD2 identical over 9 bases. Germline CDR1 PRHDT, CDR2 FYEKMQ (reference sequence). This CDR3 spans 13 amino acids. CDR3 sequence reads: CTSSGTSSNEQFF. In nucleotides, the CDR3 is TGTACCAGCAGCGGGACTAGCTCCAATGAGCAGTTCTTC.

This chain links TRBV7-3 with TRBJ2-2; D not certain. Trimming removed 3 bases at V and 5 bases at J, with 10 bases between. Per the germline V gene, CDR1 is SGHTA and CDR2 is FQGTGA. The CDR3 spans 14 residues. CDR3 bases: TGTGCCAGCAGCTTGAGTAGGGTTACCGGGGAGCTGTTTTTT. It translates to CASSLSRVTGELFF.

V and J are TRBV7-8 and TRBJ1-3; unclear D gene. CDR1 and CDR2 from the germline V gene are SGHVS and FQNEAQ. This CDR3 region has 15 residues. V was pared by 4 bases and J by 0 bases, with 10 bases between. CDR3: CASSSGRTSGNTIYF. CDR3 DNA sequence: TGTGCCAGCAGCTCCGGACGGACCTCTGGAAACACCATATATTTT. Full variable domain (rest looked up from reference TRBV7-8 and TRBJ1-3): GAGVSQSPRYKVAKRGQDVALRCDPISGHVSLFWYQQALGQGPEFLTYFQNEAQLDKSGLPSDRFFAERPEGSVSTLKIQRTQQEDSAVYLCASSSGRTSGNTIYFGEGSWLTVV.

V usage is TRBV6-1 and J usage is TRBJ1-4; the match to TRBD1 covers 7 bases. The CDR3 length is 15 residues. The trim removed 6 bases at V and 5 bases at J, leaving 9 bases unmatched. Germline loops: CDR1 MNHNS, CDR2 SASEGT. The CDR3 protein is CASSLGTAKNEKLFF. The CDR3 DNA sequence: TGTGCCAGCAGCCTGGGGACAGCCAAAAATGAAAAACTGTTTTTT.